The present TCR beta chain was sequenced within a study of blood T cell repertoires in COVID-19. In the study overall: PBMCs, B-cell-depleted T cells, or T cells were the source of the cDNA or gDNA that made up the material.

TCRdb's table, derived via immunoSEQ multiplex PCR, lists solely in-frame clones and lacks some. The sample holds around 68,000 clones, approximately 92% seen once. The CDR3 has 15 amino acids. CDR1 and CDR2 from the germline V gene are GTSNPN and SVGIG (reference sequence). V shed 0 bases and J shed 9 bases, with 18 bases lying between them. Sequencing used peripheral blood. The receptor comes from a man over 45 with acute or convalescent COVID-19. The V gene is TRBV30, the J gene TRBJ2-1; D is perhaps TRBD2 (6 bases). The DNA of the CDR3 is TGTGCCTGGAGTGTACAACTAAAGGGAGGTGGTGAGCAGTTCTTC. Its protein product is CAWSVQLKGGGEQFF.